Reported below is one T cell receptor (beta chain). Its antigen remains unidentified. The data originate from a study of cytomegalovirus exposure and HLA in healthy donors. Overall study: The 95 to 150 validation repertoires were produced on the same platform as the 550 to 750 repertoires of the first cohort. This was reported in a later analysis. Study-wide results and caveats: A few chains linked to CMV were shown in vitro to be specific for CMV antigens. There were some public TCRs occurring in many donors, but most TCR sequences were rare. Clusters of TCRs from the first cohort tended to co-occur in the 120 or so validation repertoires (as a later analysis found).

CDR1 is LNHDA and CDR2 is SQIVND in the germline V gene (reference sequence). This CDR3 spans 13 amino acids. The V gene lost 5 bases and the J gene lost 3 bases, with 11 bases spanning the gap. Profiling relied on immunoSEQ multiplex PCR, and the TCRdb table lists in-frame clones only, not all of them. This sample has about 100,000 clones; over 75% occur once, and the top ten carry 3% to 3.5%. The sequenced material came from PBMCs. The receptor's source is a woman in her late teens or twenties in good health and CMV-seronegative. The V call is TRBV19, the J call TRBJ2-7; D not certain. The CDR3 here is CASSEYGGYEQYF. The CDR3 DNA reads as TGTGCCAGTAGTGAATATGGCGGCTACGAGCAGTACTTC.